These T cell receptor beta chains were read from a single sample in a study of blood T cell repertoires in COVID-19. TCRdb keeps only in-frame clones here, not all; method: immunoSEQ multiplex PCR. The sample has roughly 300,000 clones; over 80% are singletons. Specimen: peripheral blood. The receptor source for this set is a woman between 40 and 50 years old who had recovered from COVID-19. The CDR3 runs from the conserved cysteine through the conserved F or W. D genes are given only for firm matches. Only part of the rows carry a size: once, few, many, or a class if the clone is expanded.

d_gene,j_gene,v_gene,abundance,CDR3nt,CDR3aa
.,TRBJ2-5,TRBV5-1,.,TGCGCCAGCAGCTCCGGACAGCAAGAGACCCAGTACTTC,CASSSGQQETQYF
TRBD2,TRBJ2-5,TRBV10-3,once,TGTGCCATCAGTCTGACTAGCGGGGGAGAGACCCAGTACTTC,CAISLTSGGETQYF
.,TRBJ2-5,TRBV5-4,.,TGTGCCAGCAACGTTGGGGGGAGGAGTGCCCCAACGACAGAGACCCAGTACTTC,CASNVGGRSAPTTETQYF
TRBD2,TRBJ2-5,TRBV5-1,.,TGCGCCAGCAGCTTGGTTGTCGGGGGGGCCCAAGAGACCCAGTACTTC,CASSLVVGGAQETQYF
TRBD2,TRBJ2-5,TRBV27,.,TGTGCCAGCAGTCCGCTCCCGGGGGGCCAAGAGACCCAGTACTTC,CASSPLPGGQETQYF
TRBD2,TRBJ2-2,TRBV11-2,.,TGTGCCAGCAGCTTGGGACTAGCGGGGGGAAAAAACACCGGGGAGCTGTTTTTT,CASSLGLAGGKNTGELFF
.,TRBJ1-6,TRBV3-1/TRBV3-2,once,TGTGCCAGCAGCCTGCGGACAGTAGATAATTCACCCCTCCACTTT,CASSLRTVDNSPLHF
.,TRBJ2-4,TRBV9,.,TGTGCCAGCAGCGTAGGGTGGGCGACGGCCAAAAACATTCAGTACTTC,CASSVGWATAKNIQYF
.,TRBJ1-2,TRBV7-2,.,TGTGCCAGCAGCTTAACAACAGGGAACTATGGCTACACCTTC,CASSLTTGNYGYTF
.,TRBJ1-4,TRBV10-3,few,TGTGCCATCAGTGCCCCTTGGGGACACAAATTTGAAAAACTGTTTTTT,CAISAPWGHKFEKLFF
.,TRBJ2-3,TRBV18,once,TGTGCCAGCTCACCCGGGTATGGCACAGATACGCAGTATTTT,CASSPGYGTDTQYF
.,TRBJ1-5,TRBV19,.,TGTGCCAGTAGGGGGCCCAATCAGCCCCAGCATTTT,CASRGPNQPQHF
.,TRBJ2-5,TRBV20-1,.,TGCAGTGCCCCCCGGCGGGGGACCCAGTACTTC,CSAPRRGTQYF
.,TRBJ1-5,TRBV6-5,.,TGTGCCAGCAGTTCTAGACCGATACAGGCGAATCAGCCCCAGCATTTT,CASSSRPIQANQPQHF
TRBD1,TRBJ2-2,TRBV6-4,.,TGTGCCAGCAAACGGGACAGGGAATTCGGGGAGCTGTTTTTT,CASKRDREFGELFF
TRBD1,TRBJ1-2,TRBV13,once,TGTGCCAGCAGCCCAGCCCCGGACAGGGTTTATGGCTACACCTTC,CASSPAPDRVYGYTF
TRBD1,TRBJ1-2,TRBV6-1,.,TGTGCCAGCAGTGAATTGGGGCAGGGGGCAAACTATGGCTACACCTTC,CASSELGQGANYGYTF
.,TRBJ2-7,TRBV4-1,.,TGCGCCAGCAGCCAGGCCGGAGGGCGACCCTACGAGCAGTACTTC,CASSQAGGRPYEQYF
.,TRBJ1-5,TRBV12-5,.,TGTGCTAGTGGTTTGGTACAATATCAGGGGCTCAATCAGCCCCAGCATTTT,CASGLVQYQGLNQPQHF
TRBD1,TRBJ1-2,TRBV6-5,.,TGTGCCAGCACGCCGGGACAGGAGTTTCGTGGCTACACCTTC,CASTPGQEFRGYTF
.,TRBJ2-7,TRBV21-1,.,TGTGCCAGCAGCAAAGGTCGGCGGGGACAGGTAGCCTACGAGCAGTACTTC,CASSKGRRGQVAYEQYF
.,TRBJ1-5,TRBV5-5,few,TGTGCCAGCAGCTTGTTGACAGGAGACAATCAGCCCCAGCATTTT,CASSLLTGDNQPQHF
TRBD1,TRBJ1-2,TRBV11-1,once,TGTGCCAGCAGCCCTACAGGGGACCCTAACTATGGCTACACCTTC,CASSPTGDPNYGYTF
TRBD1,TRBJ2-5,TRBV2,.,TGTGCCAGCAGTTCTAGGTACAGGGGGCTGGGGACGGTGGAGACCCAGTACTTC,CASSSRYRGLGTVETQYF
TRBD2,TRBJ2-1,TRBV5-1,.,TGCGCCAGCAGCTTGGAGGCGGGGGTGGATGAGCAGTTCTTC,CASSLEAGVDEQFF
.,TRBJ2-5,TRBV5-1,.,TGCGCCAGCAGACTGCGTGGGGGCTATGAGACCCAGTACTTC,CASRLRGGYETQYF
.,TRBJ1-2,TRBV11-2,.,TGTGCCAGCAGCTTAGGAGGTTCGAGGAGCGGCTACACCTTC,CASSLGGSRSGYTF
TRBD1,TRBJ1-5,TRBV6-5,few,TGTGCCAGCAGTTACTCGGGACAGGGGGGTCAGCCCCAGCATTTT,CASSYSGQGGQPQHF
TRBD2,TRBJ2-1,TRBV6-2/TRBV6-3,.,TGTGCCAGCAGTCCCGGGGGGGCCGCGTACAATGAGCAGTTCTTC,CASSPGGAAYNEQFF
.,TRBJ1-6,TRBV9,once,TGTGCCAGCAGCGCCGAACCGGGACTATCGGCCTATAATTCACCCCTCCACTTT,CASSAEPGLSAYNSPLHF
.,TRBJ1-2,TRBV9,.,TGTGCCAGCAGCGTAGTAGCGGGTGGGCCGACAGAGAAGAATGGCTACACCTTC,CASSVVAGGPTEKNGYTF
.,TRBJ2-2,TRBV11-2,.,TGTGCCAGCAGCTTAGAGTCTGACACCGGGGAGCTGTTTTTT,CASSLESDTGELFF
TRBD1,TRBJ1-3,TRBV9,.,TGTGCCAGCAGCGTACGGGACAGGGGTTCGACCGGAAACACCATATATTTT,CASSVRDRGSTGNTIYF
.,TRBJ1-2,TRBV5-1,.,TGCGCCAGCAGCCGTGGAACAGGTTCAGGATATGGCTACACCTTC,CASSRGTGSGYGYTF
.,TRBJ2-3,TRBV19,.,TGTGCCAGTAGAACGACAGCTAACACAGATACGCAGTATTTT,CASRTTANTDTQYF
.,TRBJ1-3,TRBV5-6,.,TGTGCCAGCAGCTTAACCCAGTACTCTGGAAACACCATATATTTT,CASSLTQYSGNTIYF
TRBD2,TRBJ2-1,TRBV5-6,.,TGTGCCAGCAGCTTGTACAATAGCGGGGGGAGGAATGAGCAGTTCTTC,CASSLYNSGGRNEQFF
.,TRBJ1-1,TRBV11-2,.,TGTGCCAGCACCTACGCTCCCAATCAAGGAAGGGGTTTAAGCACTGAAGCTTTCTTT,CASTYAPNQGRGLSTEAFF
.,TRBJ2-5,TRBV2,.,TGTGCCAGCAGTCCGTGGGCGCGAGAGACCCAGTACTTC,CASSPWARETQYF
.,TRBJ1-1,TRBV27,.,TGTGCCAGCGGAACAGGGATAACTGAAGCTTTCTTT,CASGTGITEAFF
.,TRBJ2-3,TRBV25-1,.,TGTGCCAGCAGTGCGGGGAATACGCAGTATTTT,CASSAGNTQYF
TRBD1,TRBJ1-1,TRBV2,.,TGTGCCAGCAGTGACCCAGGACAGGGGTATTTTTCTGAAGCTTTCTTT,CASSDPGQGYFSEAFF
.,TRBJ1-3,TRBV10-3,.,TGTGCCACCTCTCCAGGCCGCTCTGGAAACACCATATATTTT,CATSPGRSGNTIYF
TRBD1,TRBJ1-1,TRBV9,.,TGTGCCAGCAGCATAGGAAGCCAGGGGGTGGCTTTCTTT,CASSIGSQGVAFF
.,TRBJ1-2,TRBV2,.,TGTGCCAGCAGTCGGGAACAGGGAGGGTTTGGCTACACCTTC,CASSREQGGFGYTF
.,TRBJ2-1,TRBV7-9,.,TGTGCCAGCAGCTTATCTTTCGCCCACCCTACTAACAATGAGCAGTTCTTC,CASSLSFAHPTNNEQFF
.,TRBJ2-7,TRBV11-3,few,TGTGCCAGCAGCTTAGCGGGTGACGTCGAGCAGTACTTC,CASSLAGDVEQYF
.,TRBJ2-1,TRBV5-6,.,TGTGCCAGCAGCTTGGAGGGGCGGCATGAGCAGTTCTTC,CASSLEGRHEQFF
.,TRBJ2-5,TRBV11-2,.,TGTGCCAGCAGCCCGGGCTCGGGGGTCAGGCGGGAGACCCAGTACTTC,CASSPGSGVRRETQYF
.,TRBJ2-2,TRBV18,.,TGTGCCAGCTCACCATGGGAGAGGACGAACACCGGGGAGCTGTTTTTT,CASSPWERTNTGELFF
TRBD2,TRBJ2-1,TRBV10-3,.,TGTGCCATCACCCCCTCGGGAGCTAGCGGGGGTCTGAATGAGCAGTTCTTC,CAITPSGASGGLNEQFF